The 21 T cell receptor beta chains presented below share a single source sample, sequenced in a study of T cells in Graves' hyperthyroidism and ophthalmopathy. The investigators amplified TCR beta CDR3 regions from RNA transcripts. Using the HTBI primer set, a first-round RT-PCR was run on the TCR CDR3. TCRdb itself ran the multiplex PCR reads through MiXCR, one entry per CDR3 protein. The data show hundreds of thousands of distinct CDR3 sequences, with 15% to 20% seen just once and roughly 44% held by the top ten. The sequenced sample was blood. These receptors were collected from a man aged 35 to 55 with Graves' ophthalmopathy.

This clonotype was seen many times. Here the CDR3 DNA reads TGTGCCAGCAGTGAAAAAGACGCGTTGTGGAATGAGCAGTTCTTC. Its protein is CASSEKDALWNEQFF. The V call is TRBV6-1, the J call TRBJ2-1; D is uncertain. The CDR3 is made up of 15 amino acids. The V end lost 2 bases, the J end lost 7 bases, and 15 bases lay between the germline ends. The V gene's germline CDR1 is MNHNS and CDR2 SASEGT.

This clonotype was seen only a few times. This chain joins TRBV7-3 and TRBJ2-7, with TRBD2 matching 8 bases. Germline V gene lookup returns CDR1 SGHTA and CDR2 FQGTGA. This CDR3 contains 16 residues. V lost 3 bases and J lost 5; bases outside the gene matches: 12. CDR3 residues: CASSFHSAGAIHEQYF. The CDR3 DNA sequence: TGTGCCAGCAGCTTCCACTCAGCGGGAGCCATCCACGAGCAGTACTTC.

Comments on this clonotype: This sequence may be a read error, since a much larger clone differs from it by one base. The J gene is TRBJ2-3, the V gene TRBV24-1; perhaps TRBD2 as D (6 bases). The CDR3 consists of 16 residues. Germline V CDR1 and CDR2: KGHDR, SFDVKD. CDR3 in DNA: TGTTCCACCAGTGATCCCAGGGACTTGGGCACAGATACGCAGTATTTT. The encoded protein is CSTSDPRDLGTDTQYF.

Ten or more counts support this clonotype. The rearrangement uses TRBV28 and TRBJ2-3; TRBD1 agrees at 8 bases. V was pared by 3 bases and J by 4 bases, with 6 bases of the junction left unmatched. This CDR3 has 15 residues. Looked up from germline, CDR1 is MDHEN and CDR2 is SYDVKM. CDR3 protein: CASSFGDRPADTQYF. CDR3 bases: TGTGCCAGCAGTTTTGGGGACAGGCCCGCAGATACGCAGTATTTT. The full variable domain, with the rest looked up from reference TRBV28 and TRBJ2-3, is DVKVTQSSRYLVKRTGEKVFLECVQDMDHENMFWYRQDPGLGLRLIYFSYDVKMKEKGDIPEGYSVSREKKERFSLILESASTNQTSMYLCASSFGDRPADTQYFGPGTRLTVL.

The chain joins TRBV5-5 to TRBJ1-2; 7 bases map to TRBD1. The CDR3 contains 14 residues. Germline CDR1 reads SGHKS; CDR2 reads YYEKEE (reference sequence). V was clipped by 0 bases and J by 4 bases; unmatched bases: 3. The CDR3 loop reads CASSLGDSRYGYTF. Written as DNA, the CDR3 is TGTGCCAGCAGCTTGGGGGACAGCCGCTATGGCTACACCTTC. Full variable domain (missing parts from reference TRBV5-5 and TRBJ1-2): DAGVTQSPTHLIKTRGQQVTLRCSPISGHKSVSWYQQVLGQGPQFIFQYYEKEERGRGNFPDRFSARQFPNYSSELNVNALLLGDSALYLCASSLGDSRYGYTFGSGTRLTVV.

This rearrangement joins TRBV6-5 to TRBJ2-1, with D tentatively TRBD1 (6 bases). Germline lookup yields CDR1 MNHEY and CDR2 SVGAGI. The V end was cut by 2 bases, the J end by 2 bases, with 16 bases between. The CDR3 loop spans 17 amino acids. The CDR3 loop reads CASSYRTGLGTYNEQFF. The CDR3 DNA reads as TGTGCCAGCAGTTACCGCACAGGGCTAGGGACCTACAATGAGCAGTTCTTC.

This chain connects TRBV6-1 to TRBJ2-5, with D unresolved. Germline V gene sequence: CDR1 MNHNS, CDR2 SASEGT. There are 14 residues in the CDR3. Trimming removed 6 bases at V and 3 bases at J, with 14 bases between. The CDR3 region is CASRLGSHKETQYF. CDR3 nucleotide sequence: TGTGCCAGCAGGCTCGGATCTCACAAAGAGACCCAGTACTTC.

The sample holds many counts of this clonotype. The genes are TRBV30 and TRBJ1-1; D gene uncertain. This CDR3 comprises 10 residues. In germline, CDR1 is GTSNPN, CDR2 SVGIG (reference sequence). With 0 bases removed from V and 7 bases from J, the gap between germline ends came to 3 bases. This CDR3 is CAWSVVEAFF. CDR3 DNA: TGTGCCTGGAGTGTGGTTGAAGCTTTCTTT. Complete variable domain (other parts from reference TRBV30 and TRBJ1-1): SQTIHQWPATLVQPVGSPLSLECTVEGTSNPNLYWYRQAAGRGLQLLFYSVGIGQISSEVPQNLSASRPQDRQFILSSKKLLLSDSGFYLCAWSVVEAFFGQGTRLTVV.

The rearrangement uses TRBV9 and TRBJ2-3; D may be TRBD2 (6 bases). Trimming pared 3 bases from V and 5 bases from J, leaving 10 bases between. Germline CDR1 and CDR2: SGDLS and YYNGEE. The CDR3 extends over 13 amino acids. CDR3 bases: TGTGCCAGCAGCGGCGGGACTCTAGATACGCAGTATTTT. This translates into CASSGGTLDTQYF.

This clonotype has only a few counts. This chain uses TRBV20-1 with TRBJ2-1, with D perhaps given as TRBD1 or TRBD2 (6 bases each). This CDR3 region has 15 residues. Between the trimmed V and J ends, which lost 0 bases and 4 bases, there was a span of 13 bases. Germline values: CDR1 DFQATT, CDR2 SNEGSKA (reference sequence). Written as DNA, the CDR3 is TGCAGTGCTAGAGATGGAGGGGGAAAATACAATGAGCAGTTCTTC. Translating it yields CSARDGGGKYNEQFF.

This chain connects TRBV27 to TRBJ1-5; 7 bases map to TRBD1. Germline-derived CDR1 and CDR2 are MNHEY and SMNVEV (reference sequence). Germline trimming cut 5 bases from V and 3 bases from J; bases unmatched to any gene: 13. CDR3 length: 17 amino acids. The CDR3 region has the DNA TGTGCCAGCAGTGAAGTGCACAGGGGCCTCATCAATCAGCCCCAGCATTTT. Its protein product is CASSEVHRGLINQPQHF.

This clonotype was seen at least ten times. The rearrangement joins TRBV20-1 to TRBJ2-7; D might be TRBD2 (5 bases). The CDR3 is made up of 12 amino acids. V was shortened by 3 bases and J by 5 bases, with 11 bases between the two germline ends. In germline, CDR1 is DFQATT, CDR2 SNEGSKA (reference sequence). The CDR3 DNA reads TGCAGTGCTAGGGAACTAGATCACGAGCAGTACTTC. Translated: CSARELDHEQYF.

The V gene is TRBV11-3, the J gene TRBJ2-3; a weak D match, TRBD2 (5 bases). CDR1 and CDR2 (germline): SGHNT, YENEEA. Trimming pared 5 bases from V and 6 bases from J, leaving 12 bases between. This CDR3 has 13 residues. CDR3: CASSAGLGDTQYF. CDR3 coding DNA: TGTGCCAGCAGCGCTGGACTGGGGGATACGCAGTATTTT. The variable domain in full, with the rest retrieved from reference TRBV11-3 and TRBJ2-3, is EAGVVQSPRYKIIEKKQPVAFWCNPISGHNTLYWYLQNLGQGPELLIRYENEEAVDDSQLPKDRFSAERLKGVDSTLKIQPAELGDSAVYLCASSAGLGDTQYFGPGTRLTVL.

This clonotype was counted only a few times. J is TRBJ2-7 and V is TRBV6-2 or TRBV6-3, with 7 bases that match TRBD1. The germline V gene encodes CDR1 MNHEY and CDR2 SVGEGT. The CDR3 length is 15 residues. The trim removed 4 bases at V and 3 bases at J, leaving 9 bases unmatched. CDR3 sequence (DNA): TGTGCCAGCAGTTTATTAGGGACAGTCTTCTACGAGCAGTACTTC. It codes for CASSLLGTVFYEQYF.

CDR3 bases: TGTGCCAGCCAGGGACAGAACACCGGGGAGCTGTTTTTT. Amino acids: CASQGQNTGELFF. This chain joins TRBV9 and TRBJ2-2; D is perhaps TRBD1 (6 bases). From germline, CDR1 is SGDLS and CDR2 YYNGEE. The V and J ends lost 7 bases and 1 base respectively, with 8 bases between them. This CDR3 spans 13 amino acids. The full variable domain, with the rest looked up from reference TRBV9 and TRBJ2-2, is DSGVTQTPKHLITATGQRVTLRCSPRSGDLSVYWYQQSLDQGLQFLIQYYNGEERAKGNILERFSAQQFPDLHSELNLSSLELGDSALYFCASQGQNTGELFFGEGSRLTVL.

CDR3 sequence (DNA): TGCGCCAGCAGCCAAGGTGCTAGCGGCAGTCCAGATACGCAGTATTTT. Translation gives CASSQGASGSPDTQYF. V is TRBV4-3 and J is TRBJ2-3, with 7 bases fitting TRBD2. V lost 1 base, J lost 4 bases, and 8 bases stayed unmatched. The CDR3 is 16 residues long. The germline CDR1 and CDR2 sequences are LGHNA and YSLEER.

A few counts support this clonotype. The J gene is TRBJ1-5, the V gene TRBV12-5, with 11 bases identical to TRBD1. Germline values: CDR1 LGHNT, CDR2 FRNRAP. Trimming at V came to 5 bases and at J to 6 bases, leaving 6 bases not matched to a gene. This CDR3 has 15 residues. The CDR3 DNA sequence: TGTGCTAGTGGTAAGGGACAGGGGGAGCGTCAGCCCCAGCATTTT. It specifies CASGKGQGERQPQHF.

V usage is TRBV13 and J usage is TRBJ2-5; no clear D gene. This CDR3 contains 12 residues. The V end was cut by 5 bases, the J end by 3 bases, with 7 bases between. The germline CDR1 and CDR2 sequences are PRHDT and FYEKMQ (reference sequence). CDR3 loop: CASSAGEETQYF. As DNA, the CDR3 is TGTGCCAGCAGCGCTGGGGAAGAGACCCAGTACTTC.

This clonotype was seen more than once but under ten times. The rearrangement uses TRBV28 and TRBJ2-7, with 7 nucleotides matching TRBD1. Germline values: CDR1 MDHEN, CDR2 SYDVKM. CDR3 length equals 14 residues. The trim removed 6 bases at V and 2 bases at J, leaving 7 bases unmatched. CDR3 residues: CASRLGDRPYEQYF. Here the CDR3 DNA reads TGTGCCAGCAGACTCGGGGACAGACCCTACGAGCAGTACTTC.

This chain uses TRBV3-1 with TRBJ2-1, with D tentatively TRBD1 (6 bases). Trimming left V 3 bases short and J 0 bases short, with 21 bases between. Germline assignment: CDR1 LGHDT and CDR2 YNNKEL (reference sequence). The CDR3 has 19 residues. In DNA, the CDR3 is TGTGCCAGCAGCCACCCCCGGGACACCTCACCGAGCTCCTACAATGAGCAGTTCTTC. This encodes CASSHPRDTSPSSYNEQFF.

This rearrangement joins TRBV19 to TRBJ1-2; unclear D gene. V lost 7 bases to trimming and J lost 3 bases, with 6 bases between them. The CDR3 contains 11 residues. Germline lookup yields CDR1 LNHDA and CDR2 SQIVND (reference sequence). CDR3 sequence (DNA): TGTGCCAGTATTGGCGACTATGGCTACACCTTC. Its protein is CASIGDYGYTF.